These T cell receptor beta chains were read from a single sample in a study of human T cells and chemical hapten exposure. MiXCR, run by TCRdb on the RACE reads, gives a single entry per CDR3 protein. The sample consists of some 300,000 distinct CDR3 sequences, 4.5% to 7% of them appearing once. The specimen was whole blood, collected in connection with sensitization to the hapten diphenylcyclopropenone (DPC). Receptors originate from a woman aged 18 to 35 with alopecia areata. Some clones in this sample may be carry-over from other donors' samples. CDR3s include the opening cysteine and the closing phenylalanine or tryptophan. The D gene is left open where the match is weak. Clone size is not always given. Where it is, it says once, few, many or a class for expanded clones.

abundance | j_gene | d_gene | v_gene | CDR3nt | CDR3aa
- | TRBJ1-2 | - | TRBV29-1 | TGCAGCGTTGTGGACACCGCTAACTATGGCTACACCTTC | CSVVDTANYGYTF
many | TRBJ2-2 | TRBD2 | TRBV20-1 | TGCAGTGCTAGAGATCTAGCGGGAGACACCGGGGAGCTGTTTTTT | CSARDLAGDTGELFF
many | TRBJ1-2 | - | TRBV3-1 | TGTGCCAGCAGCCACGGACACCCCATGGACCGCTCGGCCTATGGCTACACCTTC | CASSHGHPMDRSAYGYTF
many | TRBJ2-3 | - | TRBV4-2 | TGTGCCAGCAGCCAAGGCAAAGGGGAGCCAGATACGCAGTATTTT | CASSQGKGEPDTQYF
- | TRBJ2-5 | TRBD2 | TRBV7-9 | TGTGCCGTCGAGGCTAGCGGGGTTCAAGAGACCCAGTACTTC | CAVEASGVQETQYF
many | TRBJ2-7 | TRBD1 | TRBV6-2/TRBV6-3 | TGTGCCAGCAGTTACCGGACAGGATCCTACGAGCAGTACTTC | CASSYRTGSYEQYF
- | TRBJ2-1 | TRBD1 | TRBV28 | TGTGCCAGCACCTCAGGGGACAGGTACAATGAGCAGTTCTTC | CASTSGDRYNEQFF
- | TRBJ2-3 | - | TRBV9 | TGTGCCAGCAGCGTAGGAGTATCAGATACGCAGTATTTT | CASSVGVSDTQYF
many | TRBJ1-2 | TRBD1 | TRBV29-1 | TGCAGCATCGGACAGGTCAACTATGGCTACACCTTC | CSIGQVNYGYTF
many | TRBJ1-2 | - | TRBV6-6 | TGTGCCAGCAGTTACAAGGGGGATCACTATGGCTACACCTTC | CASSYKGDHYGYTF
- | TRBJ2-5 | TRBD1 | TRBV7-9 | TGTGCCAGCAGGGGGGACAGGGGCGTTTCTGGGACCCAGTACTTC | CASRGDRGVSGTQYF
many | TRBJ2-1 | - | TRBV5-4 | TGTGCCAGCAGCCCTCTTGGGCCAAGATACAATGAGCAGTTCTTC | CASSPLGPRYNEQFF
- | TRBJ1-1 | TRBD1 | TRBV29-1 | TGCAGCGTTGAAGTTGACAGGGAGCTGACTGAAGCTTTCTTT | CSVEVDRELTEAFF
few | TRBJ1-6 | TRBD1 | TRBV4-2 | TGTGCCAGCAGCCAACAAGCGGACAGGGACTATTCACCCCTCCACTTT | CASSQQADRDYSPLHF
- | TRBJ1-2 | - | TRBV29-1 | TGCAGCGCAGTGACAGAGCGCTATGGCTACACCTTC | CSAVTERYGYTF
many | TRBJ1-1 | - | TRBV9 | TGTGCCAGCAGCGAGGCAGAGAACACTGAAGCTTTCTTT | CASSEAENTEAFF
- | TRBJ1-2 | - | TRBV19 | TGTGCCAGTAGGAGTGACAGATTTAATTATGGCTACACCTTC | CASRSDRFNYGYTF
- | TRBJ1-5 | - | TRBV27 | TGTGCCAGCAGCCCGTTGGGGGGAGGGAATCAGCCCCAGCATTTT | CASSPLGGGNQPQHF
- | TRBJ2-7 | - | TRBV19 | TGTGCCAGTAGTATTCAAGGCCTGCGAACCGAGCAGTACTTC | CASSIQGLRTEQYF
- | TRBJ2-2 | - | TRBV20-1 | TGCAGTGCCCGGGTGATTAAGACCGGGGAGCTGTTTTTT | CSARVIKTGELFF
many | TRBJ1-2 | - | TRBV6-1 | TGTGCCAGCATGAGTAGGACTACTGGCTCCGTAGGCGACTATGGCTACACCTTC | CASMSRTTGSVGDYGYTF
many | TRBJ1-3 | - | TRBV6-6 | TGTGCCAGCAAGAATCCGGCCTTCTCTGGAAACACCATATATTTT | CASKNPAFSGNTIYF
few | TRBJ2-1 | TRBD1 | TRBV2 | TGTGCCAGCAGTGGGGGGACAGATTACAATGAGCAGTTCTTC | CASSGGTDYNEQFF
few | TRBJ1-2 | - | TRBV4-1 | TGCGCCAGCAGCCCCAACAGGGCGGAGGCCTATGGCTACACCTTC | CASSPNRAEAYGYTF
few | TRBJ2-5 | - | TRBV27 | TGTGCCAGCAGTTCCGTTTTAGGGGGGGGGACCCAGTACTTC | CASSSVLGGGTQYF
few | TRBJ2-3 | - | TRBV7-9 | TGTGCCAGCAGCCTGACCAAGACCGATACGCAGTATTTT | CASSLTKTDTQYF
- | TRBJ1-5 | - | TRBV28 | TGTGCCAGCAGTTTAGCCGGGGCCGACCTCGCAAATCAGCCCCAGCATTTT | CASSLAGADLANQPQHF
many | TRBJ2-1 | - | TRBV3-1 | TGTGCCAGCAGCCAAGAGGGCTACAACAATGAGCAGTTCTTC | CASSQEGYNNEQFF
few | TRBJ1-4 | TRBD1 | TRBV27 | TGTGCCAGCAGTCCGTGGGACAGATTGAATGAAAAACTGTTTTTT | CASSPWDRLNEKLFF
- | TRBJ1-5 | - | TRBV20-1 | TGCAGTGCTAGCGTTAGGACCTTCCAGCCCCAGCATTTT | CSASVRTFQPQHF
- | TRBJ1-1 | - | TRBV28 | TGTGCCAGCAGTATAAGAGGATTTGAAGCTTTCTTT | CASSIRGFEAFF
many | TRBJ2-7 | - | TRBV12-3/TRBV12-4 | TGTGCCAGCAGTTTTTACGGTAGTTCCACCGCTGCCTACGAGCAGTACTTC | CASSFYGSSTAAYEQYF
- | TRBJ2-2 | TRBD2 | TRBV12-3/TRBV12-4 | TGTGCCAGCAGTCTCCGACTAGCGGGGACCGGGGAGCTGTTTTTT | CASSLRLAGTGELFF
many | TRBJ1-1 | - | TRBV28 | TGTGCCAGCAGCCCCCGCGCGACAGGAGGGACTGAAGCTTTCTTT | CASSPRATGGTEAFF
many | TRBJ2-3 | - | TRBV7-3 | TGTGCCAGCAGCCAGGATTTAGTCACGCAGTATTTT | CASSQDLVTQYF
many | TRBJ2-7 | TRBD2 | TRBV12-3/TRBV12-4 | TGTGCCAGCAGGAGCGGGGGGGCATCCTACGAGCAGTACTTC | CASRSGGASYEQYF
many | TRBJ2-4 | TRBD1 | TRBV7-4 | TGTGCCAGCAGCTTAGCCGGGACAGGAAAAAACATTCAGTACTTC | CASSLAGTGKNIQYF
few | TRBJ2-1 | TRBD1 | TRBV24-1 | TGTGCCACCAGTGATTTGCTGGACAGGGGGAATGAGCAGTTCTTC | CATSDLLDRGNEQFF
- | TRBJ1-2 | - | TRBV4-3 | TGCGCCAGCAGCCAAGAATATATCCCGGGCGGCTACACCTTC | CASSQEYIPGGYTF
- | TRBJ1-1 | - | TRBV6-6 | TGTGCCAGCAGCCTAATACAGACGGGGAACACTGAAGCTTTCTTT | CASSLIQTGNTEAFF
- | TRBJ2-3 | - | TRBV20-1 | TGCAGTGCTCAATCCGGGGGCCCCAAAGATACGCAGTATTTT | CSAQSGGPKDTQYF
- | TRBJ2-1 | - | TRBV27 | TGTGCCAGTTTTAGCGAGAGTGAGCAGTTCTTC | CASFSESEQFF
few | TRBJ2-3 | TRBD2 | TRBV5-4 | TGTGCCAGCAGCGATAAAACTAGCGGGGGTGCTAGCACAGATACGCAGTATTTT | CASSDKTSGGASTDTQYF
once | TRBJ1-2 | TRBD1 | TRBV4-2 | TGTGCCAGCAGCCTTAATCCGGGACAGGGGGGAGTCTACACCTTC | CASSLNPGQGGVYTF
few | TRBJ1-3 | - | TRBV2 | TGTGCCAGTGGACCGCAACACTCTGGAAACACCATATATTTT | CASGPQHSGNTIYF
- | TRBJ2-7 | TRBD2 | TRBV5-5 | TGTGCCAGCAGGAGCTCAGCGGGGAACTACGAGCAGTACTTC | CASRSSAGNYEQYF
few | TRBJ1-5 | - | TRBV18 | TGTGCCAGCTCAGGGGCTGTTGGGAATCAGCCCCAGCATTTT | CASSGAVGNQPQHF
few | TRBJ1-4 | - | TRBV7-2 | TGTGCCAGCAGCCCGTTTTCCGGCAAACTGTTTTTT | CASSPFSGKLFF
many | TRBJ2-6 | - | TRBV18 | TGTGCCAGCTCGACACTGGACAGTGAATTCTCTGGGGCCAACGTCCTGACTTTC | CASSTLDSEFSGANVLTF
many | TRBJ2-7 | - | TRBV6-2/TRBV6-3 | TGTGCCAGCAGGGCCGAGGACTCAGCCTACGAGCAGTACTTC | CASRAEDSAYEQYF
many | TRBJ2-7 | TRBD1 | TRBV27 | TGTGCCAGCAGTTCCACCGGGACAGGGGGCCTCGAGCAGTACTTC | CASSSTGTGGLEQYF
few | TRBJ1-5 | - | TRBV12-3/TRBV12-4 | TGTGCCAGCAGTTTGCGGGGCGCGGGGCAGCCCCAGCATTTT | CASSLRGAGQPQHF
- | TRBJ1-6 | - | TRBV6-6 | TGTGCCAGCGCCCCACGGGGGGTTTATTCACCCCTCCACTTT | CASAPRGVYSPLHF
few | TRBJ2-2 | TRBD1 | TRBV20-1 | TGCAGTGCTATAAGGACAGGGACGAACACCGGGGAGCTGTTTTTT | CSAIRTGTNTGELFF
- | TRBJ2-3 | TRBD2 | TRBV11-2 | TGTGCCAGCAGCTCAACTACTAGCGGGGGCCGAAATACGCAGTATTTT | CASSSTTSGGRNTQYF
many | TRBJ2-2 | - | TRBV6-5 | TGTGCCAGCAGTTACTCTTGGGGGACGAACACCGGGGAGCTGTTTTTT | CASSYSWGTNTGELFF
few | TRBJ2-3 | TRBD2 | TRBV7-9 | TGTGCCAGCAGCTTATCTGGCGGGGGGGCTACTACGCAGTATTTT | CASSLSGGGATTQYF
- | TRBJ2-3 | TRBD1 | TRBV3-1 | TGTGCCAGCAGCCCATACGGACAGGGGAGGGATACGCAGTATTTT | CASSPYGQGRDTQYF
many | TRBJ1-2 | TRBD1 | TRBV4-3 | TGCGCCAGCAGCCAAGAACTGCAGGGGGCGAGTGGCTACACCTTC | CASSQELQGASGYTF